A selection of T cell receptor beta chains follows, all from one sample in a study of beta chain features in type 1 diabetes. The data were produced by immunoSEQ multiplex PCR, yet TCRdb's version contains in-frame clones alone and is incomplete. This repertoire shows some 410,000 clones, approximately 14% found once; its top ten account for about 0.04%. Material for sequencing was naive CD4+ T cells from blood. The receptors shown here come from a man aged 30-40 years in good health. Each CDR3 is given with its conserved first and last residue.

v_call: TRBV7-9; cdr3_aa: CASSASGFTDTQYF
v_call: TRBV30; cdr3_aa: CAWSPGYFAEAFF
v_call: TRBV2; cdr3_aa: CASSLIAGELFF
v_call: TRBV4-2; cdr3_aa: CASSQDPGPLGGYTF
v_call: TRBV4-2; cdr3_aa: CASSQNRVTDYGYTF
v_call: TRBV2; cdr3_aa: CASSASSNEQFF
v_call: TRBV13; cdr3_aa: CASKKVGETQYF
v_call: TRBV18; cdr3_aa: CASSPGTGGDIQYF
v_call: TRBV19; cdr3_aa: CASSFLAGISTDTQYF
v_call: TRBV27; cdr3_aa: CASSLRPEPNTGELFF
v_call: TRBV9; cdr3_aa: CASSVGGVSYEQYF